The entry that follows covers one T cell receptor beta chain sequence. Only in-frame clones appear in the TCRdb table, and some are missing; sequencing was by immunoSEQ multiplex PCR. The sample records 180,000 or so clones, roughly 79% being singletons. Germline V lookup: CDR1 SNHLY, CDR2 FYNNEI. The CDR3 is made up of 13 amino acids. V was pared by 7 bases and J by 0 bases, with 9 bases between. The sample belongs to a study of blood T cell repertoires in COVID-19. Study context: T cells, B-cell-depleted T cells, or PBMCs provided the cDNA or gDNA that served as material.

Enrollment of patients from Seattle took place during active infection, with longitudinal follow-up. The chain joins TRBV2 to TRBJ1-1; the D gene is possibly TRBD1 (5 bases). Sequenced sample: peripheral blood. This TCR was sampled from a woman in her 40s with COVID-19, enrolled during active disease. CDR3 in amino acids: CASTLQVNTEAFF. CDR3 DNA: TGTGCCAGCACCCTACAGGTGAACACTGAAGCTTTCTTT.